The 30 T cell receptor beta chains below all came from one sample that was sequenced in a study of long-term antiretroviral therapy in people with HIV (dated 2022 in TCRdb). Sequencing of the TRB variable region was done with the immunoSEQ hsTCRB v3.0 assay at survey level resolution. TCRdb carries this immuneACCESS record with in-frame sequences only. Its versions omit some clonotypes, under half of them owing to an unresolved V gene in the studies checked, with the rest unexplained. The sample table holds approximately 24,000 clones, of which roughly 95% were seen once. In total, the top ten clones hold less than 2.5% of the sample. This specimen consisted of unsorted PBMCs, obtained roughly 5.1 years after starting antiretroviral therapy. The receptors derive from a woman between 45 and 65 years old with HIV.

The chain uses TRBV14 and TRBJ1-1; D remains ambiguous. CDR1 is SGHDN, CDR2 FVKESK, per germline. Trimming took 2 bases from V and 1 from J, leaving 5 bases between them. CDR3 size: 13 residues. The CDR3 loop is CASSQHRNTEAFF. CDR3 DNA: TGTGCCAGCAGCCAACATAGGAACACTGAAGCTTTCTTT.

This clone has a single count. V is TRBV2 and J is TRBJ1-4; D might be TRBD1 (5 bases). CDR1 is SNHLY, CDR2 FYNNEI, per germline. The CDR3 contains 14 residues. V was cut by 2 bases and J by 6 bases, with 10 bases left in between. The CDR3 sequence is CASSEQGLDEKLFF. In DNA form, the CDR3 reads TGTGCCAGCAGTGAACAGGGTTTGGATGAAAAACTGTTTTTT.

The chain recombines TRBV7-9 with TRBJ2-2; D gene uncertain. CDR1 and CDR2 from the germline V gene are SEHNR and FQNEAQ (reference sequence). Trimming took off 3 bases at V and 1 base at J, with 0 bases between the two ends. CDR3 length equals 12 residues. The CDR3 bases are TGTGCCAGCAGCTTGAACACCGGGGAGCTGTTTTTT. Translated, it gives CASSLNTGELFF.

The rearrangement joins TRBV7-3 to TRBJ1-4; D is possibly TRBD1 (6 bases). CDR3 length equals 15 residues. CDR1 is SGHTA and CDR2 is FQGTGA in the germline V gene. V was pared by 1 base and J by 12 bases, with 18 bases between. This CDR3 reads CASSLKSRGPIELFF. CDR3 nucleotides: TGTGCCAGCAGCTTAAAGTCCAGGGGCCCAATTGAACTGTTTTTT.

CDR3 residues: CASSEVAGAQETQYF. CDR3 coding DNA: TGCGCCAGCAGCGAAGTAGCGGGAGCCCAAGAGACCCAGTACTTC. The chain couples TRBV5-1 to TRBJ2-5, with 9 nucleotides matching TRBD2. The germline V gene has CDR1 SGHRS and CDR2 YFSETQ. The CDR3 has 15 amino acids. Losses at the gene ends were 4 bases for V and 1 base for J; bases not matched to a gene: 5.

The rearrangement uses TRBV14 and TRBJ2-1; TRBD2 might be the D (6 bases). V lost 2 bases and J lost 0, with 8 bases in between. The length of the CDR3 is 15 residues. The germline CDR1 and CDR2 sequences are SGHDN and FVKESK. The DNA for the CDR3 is TGTGCCAGCAGCCAATTCGGGAGCTCCTACAATGAGCAGTTCTTC. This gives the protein CASSQFGSSYNEQFF.

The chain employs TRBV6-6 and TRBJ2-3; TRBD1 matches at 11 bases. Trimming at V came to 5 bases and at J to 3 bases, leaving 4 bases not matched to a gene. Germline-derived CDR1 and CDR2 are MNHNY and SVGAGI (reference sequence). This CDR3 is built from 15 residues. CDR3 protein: CASSQGTGGTDTQYF. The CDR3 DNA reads TGTGCCAGCAGTCAAGGGACAGGGGGGACAGATACGCAGTATTTT.

DNA of the CDR3: TGTGCCAGCAGCTTAGTGGGGCTCATGAACACTGAAGCTTTCTTT. This sequence encodes CASSLVGLMNTEAFF. The rearrangement links TRBV7-9 to TRBJ1-1; D perhaps matches TRBD1 (5 bases). CDR3 length: 15 amino acids. With 1 base removed from V and 0 bases from J, the gap between germline ends came to 9 bases. The V gene's germline CDR1 is SEHNR and CDR2 FQNEAQ (reference sequence).

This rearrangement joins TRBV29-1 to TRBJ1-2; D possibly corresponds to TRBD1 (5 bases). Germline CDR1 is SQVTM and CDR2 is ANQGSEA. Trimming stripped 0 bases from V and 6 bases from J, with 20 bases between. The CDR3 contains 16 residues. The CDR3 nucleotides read TGCAGCGTTGAAGATAGGGACTCGAGAAGGGGAGATGGCTACACCTTC. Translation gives CSVEDRDSRRGDGYTF.

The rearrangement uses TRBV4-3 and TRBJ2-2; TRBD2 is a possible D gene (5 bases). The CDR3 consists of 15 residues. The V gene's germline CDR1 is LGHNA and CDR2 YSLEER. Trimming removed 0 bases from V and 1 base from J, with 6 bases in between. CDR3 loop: CASSQEGRNTGELFF. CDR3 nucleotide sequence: TGCGCCAGCAGCCAAGAAGGGAGGAACACCGGGGAGCTGTTTTTT.

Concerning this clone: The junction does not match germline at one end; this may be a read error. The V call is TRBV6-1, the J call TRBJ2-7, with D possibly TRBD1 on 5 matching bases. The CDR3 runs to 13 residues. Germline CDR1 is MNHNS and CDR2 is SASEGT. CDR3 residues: CASREDSSYEQYF. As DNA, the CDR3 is TGTGCCAGCAGGGAAGACAGCTCCTACGAGCAGTACTTC.

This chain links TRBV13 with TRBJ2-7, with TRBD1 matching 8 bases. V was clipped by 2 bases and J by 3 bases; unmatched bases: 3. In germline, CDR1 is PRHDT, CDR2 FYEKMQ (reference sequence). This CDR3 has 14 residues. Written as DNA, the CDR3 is TGTGCCAGCAGCTTACTACAGGGGGGCTACGAGCAGTACTTC. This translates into CASSLLQGGYEQYF.

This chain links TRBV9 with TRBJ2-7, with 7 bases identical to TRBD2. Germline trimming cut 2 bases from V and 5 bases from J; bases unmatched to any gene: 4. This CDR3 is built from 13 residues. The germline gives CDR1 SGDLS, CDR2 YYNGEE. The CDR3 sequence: CASSVGLGDEQYF. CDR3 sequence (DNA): TGTGCCAGCAGCGTCGGACTAGGAGACGAGCAGTACTTC.

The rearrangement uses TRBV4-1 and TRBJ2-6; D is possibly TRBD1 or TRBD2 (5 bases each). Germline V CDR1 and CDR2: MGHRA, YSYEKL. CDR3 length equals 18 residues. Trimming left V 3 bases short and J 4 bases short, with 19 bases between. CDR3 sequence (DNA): TGCGCCAGCAGCCATGACCGGGACCCCGGGGAAGGGGCCAACGTCCTGACTTTC. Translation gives CASSHDRDPGEGANVLTF.

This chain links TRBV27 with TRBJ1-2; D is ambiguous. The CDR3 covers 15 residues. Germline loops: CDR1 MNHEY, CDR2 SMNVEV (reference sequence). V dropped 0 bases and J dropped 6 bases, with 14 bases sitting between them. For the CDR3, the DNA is TGTGCCAGCAGTTTATCCCCTTCCAGTGCGGATGGCTACACCTTC. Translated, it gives CASSLSPSSADGYTF.

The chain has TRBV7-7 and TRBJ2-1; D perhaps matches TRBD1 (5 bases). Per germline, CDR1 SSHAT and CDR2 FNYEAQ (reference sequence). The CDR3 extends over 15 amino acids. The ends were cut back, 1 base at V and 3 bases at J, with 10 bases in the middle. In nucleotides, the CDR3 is TGTGCCAGCAGCTTAGAACAGGAAAACTACAATGAGCAGTTCTTC. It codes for CASSLEQENYNEQFF. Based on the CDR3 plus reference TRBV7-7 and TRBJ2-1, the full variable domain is GAGVSQSPRYKVTKRGQDVTLRCDPISSHATLYWYQQALGQGPEFLTYFNYEAQPDKSGLPSDRFSAERPEGSISTLTIQRTEQRDSAMYRCASSLEQENYNEQFFGPGTRLTVL.

The CDR3 nucleotides read TGTGCCAGCAGCCCCTACCCACGAGAGACCCAGTACTTC. Its translation is CASSPYPRETQYF. This chain uses TRBV7-3 with TRBJ2-5; no clear D gene. Germline CDR1 is SGHTA and CDR2 is FQGTGA. V lost 5 bases to trimming and J lost 4 bases, with 11 bases between them. The CDR3 contains 13 residues. Using reference TRBV7-3 and TRBJ2-5 for the parts outside the CDR3, the full variable domain is GAGVSQTPSNKVTEKGKYVELRCDPISGHTALYWYRQSLGQGPEFLIYFQGTGAADDSGLPNDRFFAVRPEGSVSTLKIQRTERGDSAVYLCASSPYPRETQYFGPGTRLLVL.

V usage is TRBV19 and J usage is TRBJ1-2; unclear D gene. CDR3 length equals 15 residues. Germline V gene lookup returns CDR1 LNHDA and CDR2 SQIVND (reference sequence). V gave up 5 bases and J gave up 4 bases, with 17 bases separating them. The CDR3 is CASSSDSLASYGYTF. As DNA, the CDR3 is TGTGCCAGTAGTTCGGACTCGCTGGCGTCCTATGGCTACACCTTC.

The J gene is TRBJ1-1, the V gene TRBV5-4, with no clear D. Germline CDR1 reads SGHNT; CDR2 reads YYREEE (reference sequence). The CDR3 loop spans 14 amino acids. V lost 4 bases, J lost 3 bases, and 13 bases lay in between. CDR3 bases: TGTGCCAGCAGCCTCGGGGAGGTGTACACTGAAGCTTTCTTT. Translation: CASSLGEVYTEAFF.

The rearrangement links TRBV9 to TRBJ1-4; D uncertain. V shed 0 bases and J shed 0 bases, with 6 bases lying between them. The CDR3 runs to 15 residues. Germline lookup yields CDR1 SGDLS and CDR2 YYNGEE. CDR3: CASSVGGATNEKLFF. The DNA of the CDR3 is TGTGCCAGCAGCGTAGGTGGTGCAACTAATGAAAAACTGTTTTTT.

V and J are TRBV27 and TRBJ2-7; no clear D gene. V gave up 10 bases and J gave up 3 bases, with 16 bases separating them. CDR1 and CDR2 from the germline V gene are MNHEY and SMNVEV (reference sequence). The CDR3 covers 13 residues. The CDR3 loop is CATSARIFYEQYF. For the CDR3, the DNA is TGTGCCACGTCGGCCCGGATTTTCTACGAGCAGTACTTC.

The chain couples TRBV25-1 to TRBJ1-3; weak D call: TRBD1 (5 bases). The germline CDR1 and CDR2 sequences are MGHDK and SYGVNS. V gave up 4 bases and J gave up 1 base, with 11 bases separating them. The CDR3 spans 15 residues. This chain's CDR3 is CASSAIDSSGNTIYF. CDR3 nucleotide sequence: TGTGCCAGCAGTGCAATCGACAGTTCTGGAAACACCATATATTTT.

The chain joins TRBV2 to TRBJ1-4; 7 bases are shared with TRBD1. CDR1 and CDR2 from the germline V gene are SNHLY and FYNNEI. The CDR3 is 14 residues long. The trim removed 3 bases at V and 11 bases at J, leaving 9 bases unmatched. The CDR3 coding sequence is TGTGCCAGCAGTGACTGGGACAGCCCGTGGAAACTGTTTTTT. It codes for CASSDWDSPWKLFF.

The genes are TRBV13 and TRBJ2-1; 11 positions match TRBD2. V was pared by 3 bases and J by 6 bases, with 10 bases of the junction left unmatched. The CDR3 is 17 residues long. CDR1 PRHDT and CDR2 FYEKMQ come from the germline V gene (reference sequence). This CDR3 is CASSFLTSGRTVNEQFF. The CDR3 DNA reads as TGTGCCAGCAGCTTCTTAACTAGCGGGAGAACGGTCAATGAGCAGTTCTTC. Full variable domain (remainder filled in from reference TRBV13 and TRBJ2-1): AAGVIQSPRHLIKEKRETATLKCYPIPRHDTVYWYQQGPGQDPQFLISFYEKMQSDKGSIPDRFSAQQFSDYHSELNMSSLELGDSALYFCASSFLTSGRTVNEQFFGPGTRLTVL.

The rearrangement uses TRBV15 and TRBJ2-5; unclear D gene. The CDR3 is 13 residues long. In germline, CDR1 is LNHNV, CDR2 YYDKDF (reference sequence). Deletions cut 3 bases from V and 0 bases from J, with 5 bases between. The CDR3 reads CATSRKYQETQYF. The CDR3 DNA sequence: TGTGCCACCAGCAGGAAGTACCAAGAGACCCAGTACTTC.

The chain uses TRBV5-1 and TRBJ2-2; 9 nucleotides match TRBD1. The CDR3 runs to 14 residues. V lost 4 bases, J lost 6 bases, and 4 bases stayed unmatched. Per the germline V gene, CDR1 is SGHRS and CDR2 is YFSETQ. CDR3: CASSDRTGAGELFF. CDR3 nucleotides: TGCGCCAGCAGCGACAGGACAGGGGCCGGGGAGCTGTTTTTT. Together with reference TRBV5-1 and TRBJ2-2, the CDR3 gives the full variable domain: KAGVTQTPRYLIKTRGQQVTLSCSPISGHRSVSWYQQTPGQGLQFLFEYFSETQRNKGNFPGRFSGRQFSNSRSEMNVSTLELGDSALYLCASSDRTGAGELFFGEGSRLTVL.

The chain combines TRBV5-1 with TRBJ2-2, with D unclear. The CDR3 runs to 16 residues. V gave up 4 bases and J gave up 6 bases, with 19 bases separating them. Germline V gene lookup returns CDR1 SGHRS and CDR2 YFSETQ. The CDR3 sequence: CASSVQPFDLAGELFF. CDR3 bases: TGCGCCAGCAGCGTCCAACCCTTTGACTTGGCCGGGGAGCTGTTTTTT.

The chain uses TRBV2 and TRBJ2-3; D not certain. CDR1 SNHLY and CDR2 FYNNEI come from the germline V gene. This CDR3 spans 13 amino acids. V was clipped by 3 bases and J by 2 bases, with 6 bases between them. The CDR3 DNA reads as TGTGCCAGCAGTGAGGGCCCCACAGATACGCAGTATTTT. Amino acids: CASSEGPTDTQYF.

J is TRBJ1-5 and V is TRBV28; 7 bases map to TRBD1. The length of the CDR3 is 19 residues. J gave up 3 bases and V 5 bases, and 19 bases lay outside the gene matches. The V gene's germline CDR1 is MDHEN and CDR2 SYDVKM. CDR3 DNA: TGTGCCAGCAGTCTATCCGGGACAGTCGGTCTACTTATCAATCAGCCCCAGCATTTT. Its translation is CASSLSGTVGLLINQPQHF.

The CDR3 loop is CASSQHPGTGDVNYGYTF. The CDR3 nucleotides read TGCGCCAGCAGCCAACACCCCGGGACAGGGGACGTTAACTATGGCTACACCTTC. The V and J genes are TRBV4-1 and TRBJ1-2; TRBD1 agrees at 10 bases. The CDR3 totals 18 residues. Germline trimming cut 2 bases from V and 1 base from J; bases unmatched to any gene: 10. Germline V gene lookup returns CDR1 MGHRA and CDR2 YSYEKL.